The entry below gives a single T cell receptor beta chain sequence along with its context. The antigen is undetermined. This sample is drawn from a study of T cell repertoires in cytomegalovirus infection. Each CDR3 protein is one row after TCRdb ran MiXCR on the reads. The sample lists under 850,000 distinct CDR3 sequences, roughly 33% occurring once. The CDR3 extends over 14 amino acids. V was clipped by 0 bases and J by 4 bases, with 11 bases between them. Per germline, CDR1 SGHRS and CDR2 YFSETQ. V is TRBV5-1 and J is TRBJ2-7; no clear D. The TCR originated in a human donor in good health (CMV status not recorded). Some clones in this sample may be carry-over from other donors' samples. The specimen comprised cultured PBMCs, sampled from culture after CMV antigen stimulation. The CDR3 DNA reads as TGCGCCAGCAGCTTGGCCGGTGTAGATTACGAGCAGTACTTC. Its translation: CASSLAGVDYEQYF.